These 30 T cell receptor beta chains originate from one sample sequenced in a study of CD8+CD57+ T cells in acquired aplastic anemia (dated by TCRdb to 2017 to 2018). These reads were obtained on an Illumina HiSeq 2000. Genomic DNA was used as template for profiling of TCR beta VDJ combinations and CDR3 sequences. TCRdb itself trimmed the public reads at Q25 with fastp, ran MiXCR and retained productive beta chains. CDR3 protein sequences are deduplicated, and each keeps its most common genes and DNA. The sample data list hundreds of thousands of distinct CDR3 sequences, and over 25% of these were observed just once. The top ten clonotypes cover roughly 0.89% of the sample. Patients chosen for sequencing had shown expansion of CD8+CD57+ cells by flow cytometry. Sequencing was carried out using sorted CD4+, CD8+, or CD8+CD57+ T cells (not recorded which) from PBMCs. The receptors here all came from a human donor with aplastic anemia.

Many counts were recorded for this clonotype. CDR3 region: CATGRQEITYEQYF. As DNA, the CDR3 is TGTGCCACCGGCCGGCAGGAAATCACCTACGAGCAGTACTTC. The genes are TRBV15 and TRBJ2-7; D remains unclear. This CDR3 comprises 14 residues. Germline V lookup: CDR1 LNHNV, CDR2 YYDKDF (reference sequence). Trimming left V 8 bases short and J 2 bases short, with 16 bases between.

At least ten counts were recorded for this clonotype. This CDR3 reads CSAPGQGNSPLHF. The CDR3 DNA follows: TGCAGTGCCCCGGGACAGGGTAATTCACCCCTCCACTTT. V is TRBV20-1 and J is TRBJ1-6; 9 bases align to TRBD1. Germline V gene sequence: CDR1 DFQATT, CDR2 SNEGSKA (reference sequence). J was trimmed by 6 bases and V by 6 bases; bases with no gene match: 3. This CDR3 is built from 13 residues.

The V gene is TRBV20-1, the J gene TRBJ2-7; 8 bases are shared with TRBD1. Germline CDR1 and CDR2: DFQATT and SNEGSKA (reference sequence). The V gene end was trimmed by 2 bases and the J gene end by 4 bases; junction bases not matched to a gene: 10. The CDR3 has 15 amino acids. CDR3: CSARPIGQGAYEQYF. CDR3 DNA sequence: TGCAGTGCTAGACCGATAGGGCAGGGGGCTTACGAGCAGTACTTC.

The table lists this clonotype with many counts. V gene TRBV19 combines with J gene TRBJ1-2; tentative D call: TRBD1 (6 bases). V dropped 5 bases and J dropped 1 base, with 11 bases sitting between them. The CDR3 is 14 residues long. Germline V CDR1 and CDR2: LNHDA, SQIVND (reference sequence). CDR3 amino acids: CASSGTRGNYGYTF. The CDR3 region has the DNA TGTGCCAGTAGTGGCACCAGGGGTAACTATGGCTACACCTTC.

This clonotype was found many times. V is TRBV5-1 and J is TRBJ2-7; 10 positions match TRBD1. J was trimmed by 6 bases and V by 4 bases; bases with no gene match: 7. Germline V gene data show CDR1 as SGHRS and CDR2 as YFSETQ. This CDR3 has 14 amino acids. CDR3: CASSGRTGGSEQYF. Here the CDR3 DNA reads TGCGCCAGCAGCGGACGGACAGGGGGTAGCGAGCAGTACTTC.

This clonotype was recorded a few times. V gene TRBV9 combines with J gene TRBJ1-3, with a possible D match to TRBD1 (5 bases). The CDR3 totals 15 residues. The V end lost 1 base, the J end lost 4 bases, and 12 bases lay between the germline ends. Per the germline V gene, CDR1 is SGDLS and CDR2 is YYNGEE. CDR3 DNA sequence: TGTGCCAGCAGCGTAACCGGAGGGGCCGGAAACACCATATATTTT. This gives the protein CASSVTGGAGNTIYF.

This sequence joins TRBV19 and TRBJ2-5; possible D gene TRBD2, 5 bases. Germline CDR1 reads LNHDA; CDR2 reads SQIVND (reference sequence). There are 14 residues in the CDR3. The ends were cut back, 9 bases at V and 4 bases at J, with 18 bases in the middle. The CDR3 nucleotides read TGTGCCAGCACTAAGACCGGGATTGGAGAGACCCAGTACTTC. Protein: CASTKTGIGETQYF.

The V call is TRBV7-8, the J call TRBJ1-5; D gene uncertain. Germline V lookup: CDR1 SGHVS, CDR2 FQNEAQ. This CDR3 spans 16 amino acids. Trimming shortened V by 1 base and J by 0 bases, and 10 bases separated the two germline ends. DNA of the CDR3: TGTGCCAGCAGCTTAGATAGCTTCACTAGCAATCAGCCCCAGCATTTT. Its protein product is CASSLDSFTSNQPQHF.

The chain links TRBV10-3 to TRBJ2-5; no firm D call. The CDR3 spans 17 residues. Germline V lookup: CDR1 ENHRY, CDR2 SYGVKD. V lost 0 bases, J lost 0 bases, and 14 bases lay in between. This chain's CDR3 is CAISESRQHQYQETQYF. The CDR3 coding sequence is TGTGCCATCAGTGAGTCAAGACAACACCAGTACCAAGAGACCCAGTACTTC.

In this sample, this clonotype turned up a few times. The rearrangement joins TRBV5-1 to TRBJ2-3; 13 positions match TRBD2. Losses at the gene ends were 3 bases for V and 7 bases for J; bases not matched to a gene: 2. The CDR3 extends over 14 amino acids. Germline CDR1 and CDR2: SGHRS and YFSETQ. The CDR3 nucleotides are TGCGCCAGCAGCTGGACTAGCGGGAGCTATACGCAGTATTTT. It translates to CASSWTSGSYTQYF.

This clonotype has at least ten counts. The rearrangement links TRBV9 to TRBJ2-7; 11 bases are shared with TRBD1. V shed 3 bases, J shed 3 bases, and the junction held 2 bases outside the gene matches. This CDR3 comprises 14 residues. CDR1 SGDLS and CDR2 YYNGEE come from the germline V gene. CDR3 sequence: CASSEGTGGYEQYF. The CDR3 nucleotides read TGTGCCAGCAGCGAGGGGACAGGGGGCTACGAGCAGTACTTC.

The chain has TRBV6-1 and TRBJ2-7; 11 bases map to TRBD2. The CDR3 runs to 15 residues. Per the germline V gene, CDR1 is MNHNS and CDR2 is SASEGT. V was pared by 5 bases and J by 6 bases, with 9 bases of the junction left unmatched. The CDR3 DNA sequence: TGTGCCAGCAGTCAACCGCTAGCGGGAGGACGCGAGCAGTACTTC. It translates to CASSQPLAGGREQYF.

This clonotype has just a few counts. The chain's CDR3 is CASSLDGVRGGNTEAFF. In DNA form, the CDR3 reads TGCGCCAGCAGCTTGGACGGAGTCAGGGGGGGAAACACTGAAGCTTTCTTT. The chain carries TRBV5-1 and TRBJ1-1, with TRBD1 identical over 7 bases. The V segment lost 0 bases and the J segment 2 bases; nucleotides outside the gene matches: 10. Germline CDR1 SGHRS, CDR2 YFSETQ. The CDR3 has 17 residues.

This clonotype came up many times. The chain carries TRBV24-1 and TRBJ2-2, with TRBD2 matching over 8 bases. V lost 9 bases to trimming and J lost 0 bases; unmatched junction nucleotides: 2. The CDR3 has 14 amino acids. Germline CDR1 reads KGHDR; CDR2 reads SFDVKD. CDR3: CATRGLANTGELFF. CDR3 bases: TGTGCCACCCGGGGACTAGCGAACACCGGGGAGCTGTTTTTT.

This clonotype was detected ten times or more. V gene TRBV19 combines with J gene TRBJ1-2; no clear D gene. Germline-derived CDR1 and CDR2 are LNHDA and SQIVND (reference sequence). The CDR3 covers 14 residues. V shed 7 bases and J shed 0 bases, with 12 bases lying between them. DNA of the CDR3: TGTGCCAGTAAGGTGGCGTTAGCTAACTATGGCTACACCTTC. It codes for CASKVALANYGYTF.

This clonotype was observed a handful of times. The V and J genes are TRBV20-1 and TRBJ2-7, with 7 bases matching TRBD2. Germline lookup yields CDR1 DFQATT and CDR2 SNEGSKA (reference sequence). The length of the CDR3 is 14 residues. With 6 bases clipped from V and 1 base from J, the junction kept 9 bases outside the gene matches. The DNA of the CDR3 is TGCAGTGCCCTTGAGACTAGCTTATCCTACGAGCAGTACTTC. As protein: CSALETSLSYEQYF.

The chain employs TRBV28 and TRBJ2-3; 7 nucleotides agree with TRBD1. CDR3 length equals 14 residues. Losses at the gene ends were 8 bases for V and 2 bases for J; bases not matched to a gene: 7. Germline V gene data show CDR1 as MDHEN and CDR2 as SYDVKM. The CDR3 DNA is TGTGCCAGCCCGGGGACAGAAGTCACAGATACGCAGTATTTT. As protein: CASPGTEVTDTQYF.

This chain links TRBV10-2 with TRBJ1-5; 9 positions agree with TRBD1. The CDR3 is 14 residues long. With V trimmed by 6 bases and J by 6 bases, 6 bases remained unmatched. Germline CDR1 and CDR2: WSHSY and SAAADI. DNA of the CDR3: TGCGCCAGCAGCGCCGGGACAGGGAGTCAGCCCCAGCATTTT. Protein: CASSAGTGSQPQHF.

This clonotype was counted only a few times. The gene calls are TRBV30 and TRBJ1-2; TRBD1 is a possible D gene (5 bases). Per germline, CDR1 GTSNPN and CDR2 SVGIG (reference sequence). V shed 1 base and J shed 0 bases, with 9 bases lying between them. The CDR3 runs to 14 residues. The CDR3 DNA follows: TGTGCCTGGAGTGGAGGGGACGCTAACTATGGCTACACCTTC. Its protein product is CAWSGGDANYGYTF.

This clonotype has ten or more counts. The chain couples TRBV4-3 to TRBJ2-7, with D unclear. Trimming pared 1 base from V and 6 bases from J, leaving 10 bases between. The CDR3 contains 13 residues. Germline CDR1 LGHNA, CDR2 YSLEER. The CDR3 sequence: CASSQGAGTEQYF. The CDR3 bases are TGCGCCAGCAGCCAAGGTGCAGGTACCGAGCAGTACTTC.

This clonotype was seen repeatedly, ten times or more. This chain links TRBV10-3 with TRBJ1-3, with TRBD1 matching over 9 bases. The V gene end was trimmed by 5 bases and the J gene end by 8 bases; junction bases not matched to a gene: 4. There are 13 residues in the CDR3. In germline, CDR1 is ENHRY, CDR2 SYGVKD. The CDR3 sequence is CAISKTGGHTIYF. The CDR3 DNA sequence: TGTGCCATCAGTAAGACAGGGGGACACACCATATATTTT.

The genes are TRBV29-1 and TRBJ1-2, with 10 nucleotides matching TRBD1. Losses at the gene ends were 5 bases for V and 7 bases for J; bases not matched to a gene: 4. Germline CDR1 is SQVTM and CDR2 is ANQGSEA. The CDR3 loop spans 12 amino acids. In nucleotides, the CDR3 is TGCAGCGTTCCGGGACAGGGGCCTGGCTACACCTTC. Protein product: CSVPGQGPGYTF.

This clonotype has only a few counts. This chain links TRBV6-5 with TRBJ1-1, with 7 positions matching TRBD1. The germline gives CDR1 MNHEY, CDR2 SVGAGI. This CDR3 is 13 amino acids long. The V segment lost 6 bases and the J segment 6 bases; nucleotides outside the gene matches: 7. CDR3 in amino acids: CASSRKGQAEAFF. CDR3 sequence (DNA): TGTGCCAGCAGCCGAAAAGGACAGGCTGAAGCTTTCTTT.

This clonotype was found a few times. The chain joins TRBV20-1 to TRBJ2-5, with unresolved D. CDR3 length: 14 residues. Germline V gene sequence: CDR1 DFQATT, CDR2 SNEGSKA (reference sequence). Trimming took 3 bases from V and 0 from J, leaving 11 bases between them. The CDR3, as DNA: TGCAGTGCTAGTTCGGCCAGGTACCAAGAGACCCAGTACTTC. This encodes CSASSARYQETQYF.

In its sample, this clonotype was seen many times. This chain connects TRBV7-2 to TRBJ1-1; no reliable D call. The CDR3 runs 13 residues. Trimming left V 8 bases short and J 7 bases short, with 17 bases between. Per germline, CDR1 SGHTA and CDR2 FQGNSA. The chain's CDR3 is CASSTYLDGEAFF. The CDR3 coding sequence is TGTGCCAGCTCGACCTATTTGGACGGTGAAGCTTTCTTT.

The chain joins TRBV5-1 to TRBJ1-5; TRBD1 agrees at 12 bases. The CDR3 is 16 amino acids. The V gene end was trimmed by 1 base and the J gene end by 4 bases; junction bases not matched to a gene: 3. Germline CDR1 and CDR2: SGHRS and YFSETQ. For the CDR3, the DNA is TGCGCCAGCAGCTTGTCGGGACAGGGGGCGAATCAGCCCCAGCATTTT. It is translated as CASSLSGQGANQPQHF.

The chain links TRBV20-1 to TRBJ2-1; 14 nucleotides match TRBD2. V lost 6 bases to trimming and J lost 0 bases; unmatched junction nucleotides: 7. Germline values: CDR1 DFQATT, CDR2 SNEGSKA (reference sequence). This CDR3 spans 17 amino acids. The CDR3 coding sequence is TGCAGTGCGGCGACTAGCGGGGGGGTGAGCTCCTACAATGAGCAGTTCTTC. Translation: CSAATSGGVSSYNEQFF.

Comment on this clonotype: One base away lies a much larger clone, so this may be a sequencing read error. V usage is TRBV12-3 or TRBV12-4 and J usage is TRBJ1-5; D gene unclear. The CDR3 extends over 13 amino acids. V gave up 1 base and J gave up 10 bases, with 11 bases separating them. CDR3 amino acids: CASSLELLHPQHF. The CDR3 DNA sequence: TGTGCCAGCAGTTTAGAACTCCTACATCCCCAGCATTTT.

The V and J genes are TRBV5-1 and TRBJ2-7, with D possibly TRBD2 on 6 matching bases. This CDR3 spans 15 amino acids. Trimming left V 6 bases short and J 1 base short, with 17 bases between. Germline loops: CDR1 SGHRS, CDR2 YFSETQ. For the CDR3, the DNA is TGCGCCAGCACTAATCACCGACGGGAGTCCTACGAGCAGTACTTC. This sequence encodes CASTNHRRESYEQYF.

This clonotype was counted many times. The J gene is TRBJ1-5, the V gene TRBV9; the match to TRBD1 covers 7 bases. This CDR3 spans 15 amino acids. Germline CDR1 and CDR2: SGDLS and YYNGEE. Unmatched junction bases numbered 6, after V lost 1 base and J lost 5 bases. The CDR3 here is CASSVHPTGDQPQHF. CDR3 DNA sequence: TGTGCCAGCAGCGTACATCCCACAGGGGATCAGCCCCAGCATTTT.